One T cell receptor beta chain is described in this entry. Its antigen is still unknown. It has no much larger one-base neighbor in the sample; base qualities were not kept. The CDR3 has 16 amino acids, counting the end cysteine and phenylalanine. Left in the record is the CDR3 DNA by itself, 48 bases read in frame from the first base. For CDR1 and CDR2, the germline V gene lists SGHTA and FQGNSA. Trimming removed 6 bases from V and 8 bases from J, leaving 20 bases between the germline ends. This sample stems from a study of CD8 T cells in ankylosing spondylitis (TCRdb year 2017). In terms of the full investigation: T cell receptor beta repertoires were profiled in healthy donors and ankylosing spondylitis patients so that disease-linked TCR variants could be found. Peripheral blood was sampled, and synovial fluid was also collected from ankylosing spondylitis patients. The full study cohort comprised about 23 ankylosing spondylitis patients and around 100 healthy donors.

Study-wide findings and limitations: Some of the motif variants had been reported before in the synovial fluid and blood of reactive arthritis patients, a finding that suggests common disease-initiation mechanisms. Blood from ankylosing spondylitis patients appeared to be characterized by a TCR beta motif made up of under ten highly homologous amino acid variants. The disease-linked clones were reported as significantly enriched in matched synovial fluid samples from ankylosing spondylitis patients. In peripheral blood, the disease-linked clones were found at relatively low frequencies and had a CD8+ phenotype.

Synovial fluid samples were matched to blood samples from the same ankylosing spondylitis patients. The data were produced on an Illumina HiSeq 2500. Quantitative 5'-RACE with molecular barcodes was the method used to prepare the TCR beta libraries. As for the authors' bioinformatics: A new computational method, built on a probabilistic model of VDJ rearrangement, was used to identify disease-linked TCR variants. TCRdb took the public reads, trimmed them with fastp at Q25, ran MiXCR for clone calling and kept in-frame beta chains. Every distinct CDR3 protein forms one entry, paired with its most common genes and DNA. TCRdb, rather than the study authors, made the V and J calls. A total of about 150,000 distinct CDR3 sequences appear in this sample, 30% to 40% of them only once. The ten largest clonotypes hold approximately 6% of the sample.

This sequence was found in a male donor with ankylosing spondylitis. Rearrangement joined TRBV7-2 to TRBJ1-6, and TRBD1 may be the D gene, going by 5 matching bases. Input material: synovial fluid, either unsorted or a sorted T cell fraction (not recorded which). The nucleotide sequence reads TGTGCCAGCAGTTCCTCTGGGACCCTTTCGCATTCACCCCTCCACTTT. This translates into CASSSSGTLSHSPLHF.